The 14 T cell receptor beta chains given below trace back to one sample, sequenced in a study of T cell changes during pregnancy in multiple sclerosis. Repertoires were generated with immunoSEQ multiplex PCR, while TCRdb's copy carries only in-frame clones and drops some. Of 19,000 or so clones in the sample, roughly 88% were seen once. Sequences were derived from CD8+ T cells from peripheral blood mononuclear cells, sampled after pregnancy. The receptors come from a female donor in good health, enrolled as a control in a pregnancy study.

This chain connects TRBV4-2 to TRBJ2-5; 12 bases map to TRBD2. The germline CDR1 and CDR2 sequences are LGHNA and YNFKEQ. The CDR3 contains 17 residues. After removal of 4 bases from V and 1 base from J, the junction contained 7 bases not matched to a gene. CDR3 in amino acids: CASSPRTSGDLQETQYF. CDR3 DNA: TGTGCCAGCAGCCCACGGACTAGCGGGGACCTCCAAGAGACCCAGTACTTC.

The chain has TRBV7-9 and TRBJ1-2; D possibly corresponds to TRBD1 (5 bases). The CDR3 consists of 16 residues. Germline lookup yields CDR1 SEHNR and CDR2 FQNEAQ (reference sequence). V lost 1 base and J 0 bases, leaving 12 bases between the germline ends. The CDR3 region has the DNA TGTGCCAGCAGCTTAGGAAGGGGTAGTACTAACTATGGCTACACCTTC. Amino acids: CASSLGRGSTNYGYTF. Together with reference TRBV7-9 and TRBJ1-2, the CDR3 gives the full variable domain: DTGVSQNPRHKITKRGQNVTFRCDPISEHNRLYWYRQTLGQGPEFLTYFQNEAQLEKSRLLSDRFSAERPKGSFSTLEIQRTEQGDSAMYLCASSLGRGSTNYGYTFGSGTRLTVV.

The gene calls are TRBV27 and TRBJ2-3, with TRBD2 identical over 9 bases. The CDR3 length is 16 residues. The ends lost 5 bases at V and 1 base at J; junction bases unmatched: 7. Per germline, CDR1 MNHEY and CDR2 SMNVEV (reference sequence). The CDR3 region has the DNA TGTGCCAGCAGTCCAATACCTAGCGGGGGCACAGATACGCAGTATTTT. This translates into CASSPIPSGGTDTQYF.

This clone was seen only once. This chain's CDR3 is CASSLPGLAGRSSYNEQFF. In nucleotides, the CDR3 is TGTGCCAGCAGTTTACCCGGACTAGCGGGACGTAGCTCCTACAATGAGCAGTTCTTC. The chain carries TRBV27 and TRBJ2-1; 12 bases agree with TRBD2. This CDR3 is 19 amino acids long. CDR1 and CDR2 from the germline V gene are MNHEY and SMNVEV (reference sequence). The V segment lost 2 bases and the J segment 0 bases; nucleotides outside the gene matches: 8.

V gene TRBV7-9 combines with J gene TRBJ1-2, with D perhaps TRBD1 (5 bases). This CDR3 has 15 residues. Deletions cut 3 bases from V and 3 bases from J, with 14 bases between. CDR1 and CDR2 from the germline V gene are SEHNR and FQNEAQ (reference sequence). CDR3 residues: CASSFGALPDYGYTF. For the CDR3, the DNA is TGTGCCAGCAGCTTTGGGGCCTTGCCCGACTATGGCTACACCTTC.

The chain employs TRBV11-2 and TRBJ2-5; 9 bases are shared with TRBD1. The V segment lost 2 bases and the J segment 4 bases; nucleotides outside the gene matches: 17. The CDR3 runs 19 residues. Germline V gives CDR1 SGHAT, CDR2 FQNNGV. The CDR3 spells CASSLHGQGLMEGRETQYF. The CDR3 nucleotides are TGTGCCAGCAGCTTACACGGACAGGGGCTTATGGAGGGGCGAGAGACCCAGTACTTC.

This chain uses TRBV27 with TRBJ2-1, with 7 bases aligning to TRBD1. Germline V gene lookup returns CDR1 MNHEY and CDR2 SMNVEV (reference sequence). This CDR3 has 15 amino acids. J gave up 2 bases and V 5 bases, and 6 bases lay outside the gene matches. Here the CDR3 reads CASSTTGVTYNEQFF. The CDR3 DNA follows: TGTGCCAGCAGTACCACAGGGGTAACCTACAATGAGCAGTTCTTC.

The chain joins TRBV15 to TRBJ1-5, with 9 bases identical to TRBD1. The germline gives CDR1 LNHNV, CDR2 YYDKDF (reference sequence). Trimming at V came to 5 bases and at J to 6 bases, leaving 8 bases not matched to a gene. There are 15 residues in the CDR3. CDR3 nucleotide sequence: TGTGCCACCAGCCTGGACAGGGGAAGGGTTCAGCCCCAGCATTTT. Its translation: CATSLDRGRVQPQHF.

V gene TRBV6-5 combines with J gene TRBJ2-5; tentatively, D is TRBD1 (6 bases). V lost 0 bases, J lost 4 bases, and 15 bases lay in between. Looked up from germline, CDR1 is MNHEY and CDR2 is SVGAGI. The CDR3 length is 16 residues. DNA for the CDR3: TGTGCCAGCAGTTACTCGATCGTGGGGGCGGGAGAGACCCAGTACTTC. This gives the protein CASSYSIVGAGETQYF.

The chain recombines TRBV9 with TRBJ2-3; weak D call: TRBD2 (5 bases). The CDR3 runs to 16 residues. Germline loops: CDR1 SGDLS, CDR2 YYNGEE. The V gene lost 1 base and the J gene lost 0 bases, with 12 bases spanning the gap. The CDR3 reads CASSVNGGGSTDTQYF. DNA for the CDR3: TGTGCCAGCAGCGTAAACGGCGGAGGAAGCACAGATACGCAGTATTTT. Filled out from reference TRBV9 and TRBJ2-3, the complete variable domain reads DSGVTQTPKHLITATGQRVTLRCSPRSGDLSVYWYQQSLDQGLQFLIQYYNGEERAKGNILERFSAQQFPDLHSELNLSSLELGDSALYFCASSVNGGGSTDTQYFGPGTRLTVL.

The V call is TRBV9, the J call TRBJ2-3; 7 positions agree with TRBD2. The germline V gene encodes CDR1 SGDLS and CDR2 YYNGEE. V shed 2 bases, J shed 0 bases, and the junction held 3 bases outside the gene matches. The CDR3 spans 15 residues. The DNA for the CDR3 is TGTGCCAGCAGCGTCGGGACTACAAGCACAGATACGCAGTATTTT. This sequence encodes CASSVGTTSTDTQYF.

The genes are TRBV9 and TRBJ2-7; 10 nucleotides agree with TRBD2. Germline CDR1 is SGDLS and CDR2 is YYNGEE. The trim removed 3 bases at V and 3 bases at J, leaving 6 bases unmatched. This CDR3 comprises 15 residues. The DNA for the CDR3 is TGTGCCAGCAGCGCAGCTAGCGGGGGACACTACGAGCAGTACTTC. Residues: CASSAASGGHYEQYF.

The chain recombines TRBV6-4 with TRBJ1-2; D not resolved. Trimming left V 7 bases short and J 3 bases short, with 6 bases between. The CDR3 totals 11 residues. The germline gives CDR1 MRHNA, CDR2 SNTAGT. CDR3 coding DNA: TGTGCCAGCACCCCGGACTATGGCTACACCTTC. Its translation is CASTPDYGYTF.

The V and J genes are TRBV9 and TRBJ1-1; 9 nucleotides match TRBD1. CDR3 length equals 14 residues. The germline V gene encodes CDR1 SGDLS and CDR2 YYNGEE. Unmatched junction bases numbered 6, after V lost 3 bases and J lost 6 bases. CDR3: CASSAGQGRAEAFF. The CDR3 DNA follows: TGTGCCAGCAGCGCCGGACAGGGGCGAGCTGAAGCTTTCTTT.